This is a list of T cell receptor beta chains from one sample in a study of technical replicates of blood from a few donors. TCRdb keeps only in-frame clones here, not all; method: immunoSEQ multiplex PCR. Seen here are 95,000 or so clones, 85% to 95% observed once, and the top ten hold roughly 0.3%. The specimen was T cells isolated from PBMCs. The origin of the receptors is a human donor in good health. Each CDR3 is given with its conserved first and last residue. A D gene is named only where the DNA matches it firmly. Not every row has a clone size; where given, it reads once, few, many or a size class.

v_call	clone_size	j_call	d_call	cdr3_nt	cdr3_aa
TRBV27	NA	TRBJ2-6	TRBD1	TGTGCCAGCAGACCCCGACCGGGACAGGGAAGGTCTGGGGCCAACGTCCTGACTTTC	CASRPRPGQGRSGANVLTF
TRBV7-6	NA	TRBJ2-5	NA	TGTGCCAGCAGCTTCGGAACCGGCGGGGAGACCCAGTACTTC	CASSFGTGGETQYF
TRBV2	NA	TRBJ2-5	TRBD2	TGTGCCGGCGACCTACTAGCGGAAGAGACCCAGTACTTC	CAGDLLAEETQYF
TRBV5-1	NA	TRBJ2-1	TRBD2	TGCGCCAGCAGCAAGGGACTAGCGGGAGGGCCGATCACTGAGCAGTTCTTC	CASSKGLAGGPITEQFF
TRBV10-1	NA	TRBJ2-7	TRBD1	TGCGCCAGCAGTGGGACGGTCAAGGCCGGGACAGGGTTGGTCGGCGAGCAGTACTTC	CASSGTVKAGTGLVGEQYF
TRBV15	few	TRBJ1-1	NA	TGTGCCACCGGGGCCTTGAACACTGAAGCTTTCTTT	CATGALNTEAFF
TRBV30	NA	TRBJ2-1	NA	TGTGCCTGGAGTCCGTGGGCAAATGAGCAGTTCTTC	CAWSPWANEQFF
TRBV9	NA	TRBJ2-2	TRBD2	TGTGCCAGCAGCGTAGGGACTAGCGGGGCCGGGGAGCTGTTTTTT	CASSVGTSGAGELFF
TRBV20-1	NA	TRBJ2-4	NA	TGCAGTGCTAGAGACGGGTACATTCAGTACTTC	CSARDGYIQYF
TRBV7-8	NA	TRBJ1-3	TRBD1	TGTGCCAGCAGCCCGGGACAGAACTCTGGAAACACCATATATTTT	CASSPGQNSGNTIYF
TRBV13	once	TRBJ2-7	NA	TGTGCCAGCAGCCCCCGGGATGGCTACGAGCAGTACTTC	CASSPRDGYEQYF
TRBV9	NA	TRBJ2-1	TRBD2	TGTGCCAGCAGCGTAAGCGGGAGGTCCTACAATGAGCAGTTCTTC	CASSVSGRSYNEQFF
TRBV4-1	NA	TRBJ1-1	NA	TGCGCCAGCAGCCAAGGTAAGGCGAGGGGGTTGAACACTGAAGCTTTCTTT	CASSQGKARGLNTEAFF
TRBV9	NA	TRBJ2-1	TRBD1	TGTGCCAGCAGCAGTAAAGGGACAGCTTACAATGAGCAGTTCTTC	CASSSKGTAYNEQFF
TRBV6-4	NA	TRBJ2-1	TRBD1	TGTGCCAGCAGTGACTCAACAGGGGGGCGGAATGAGCAGTTCTTC	CASSDSTGGRNEQFF
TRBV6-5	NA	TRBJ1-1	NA	TGTGCCAGCAGTTACCCAGGGCTAGGGGACACTGAAGCTTTCTTT	CASSYPGLGDTEAFF
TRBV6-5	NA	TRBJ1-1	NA	TGTGCCAGCAGACAGGGCACTGAAGCTTTCTTT	CASRQGTEAFF
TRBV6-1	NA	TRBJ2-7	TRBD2	TGTGCCAGCAGTGCACGGGGGGACGGATTCTACGAGCAGTACTTC	CASSARGDGFYEQYF
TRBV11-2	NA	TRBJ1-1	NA	TGTGCCAGCAGCTTAGGAGCAGGCCTTTATACTGAAGCTTTCTTT	CASSLGAGLYTEAFF
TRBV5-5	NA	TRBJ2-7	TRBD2	TGTGCCAGCAGCTTCCTAGCGGGATCAGGCGAGCAGTACTTC	CASSFLAGSGEQYF
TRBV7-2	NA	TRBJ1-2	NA	TGTGCCAGCAGCTTATCAAACCGGCGGCAGGGCTACACCTTC	CASSLSNRRQGYTF
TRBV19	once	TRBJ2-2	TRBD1	TGTGCCAGTAGCAGGGACAGGGGCTCCAACACCGGGGAGCTGTTTTTT	CASSRDRGSNTGELFF
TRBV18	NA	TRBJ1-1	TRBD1	TGTGCCAGCTCACCTAACGGACAGGCCATTGAAGCTTTCTTT	CASSPNGQAIEAFF
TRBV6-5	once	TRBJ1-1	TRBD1	TGTGCCAGCAGTTGGACAGGGACCGAGGCTTTCTTT	CASSWTGTEAFF
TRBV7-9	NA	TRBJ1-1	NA	TGTGCCAGCAGCCCAGGGTATGTGGAAGTACCTGAAGCTTTCTTT	CASSPGYVEVPEAFF
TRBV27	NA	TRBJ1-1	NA	TGTGCCAGCAGTCCGGGGGGGGGCGGAACTGAAGCTTTCTTT	CASSPGGGGTEAFF
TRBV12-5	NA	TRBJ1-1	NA	TGTGCTAGTGGTCCCCATGGAGGGGCGATGAACACTGAAGCTTTCTTT	CASGPHGGAMNTEAFF
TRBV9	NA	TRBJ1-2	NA	TGTGCCAGCGGGGGGGACCCCTATGGCTACACCTTC	CASGGDPYGYTF
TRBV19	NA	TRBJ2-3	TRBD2	TGTGCCAGTAGTCCTAGGGGACTAGCGGCGAGGGATACGCAGTATTTT	CASSPRGLAARDTQYF
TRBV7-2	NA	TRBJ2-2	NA	TGTGCCAGCAGCTTAGATACTCGGAACACCGGGGAGCTGTTTTTT	CASSLDTRNTGELFF
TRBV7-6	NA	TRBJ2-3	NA	TGTGCCAGCAGCACAGGGCACAGCACAGATACGCAGTATTTT	CASSTGHSTDTQYF
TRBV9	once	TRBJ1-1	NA	TGTGCCAGCAGCGTAGCTCAGGGGAACACTGAAGCTTTCTTT	CASSVAQGNTEAFF
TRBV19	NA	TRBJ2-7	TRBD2	TGTGCCAGTAGTCCTAGACTAGCGTTTAGCTCCTACGAGCAGTACTTC	CASSPRLAFSSYEQYF
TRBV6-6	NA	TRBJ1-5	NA	TGTGCCAGCAGTTACTGGGACAAAAATCAGCCCCAGCATTTT	CASSYWDKNQPQHF
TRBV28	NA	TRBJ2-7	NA	TGTGCCAGCAGTTTACTAGCAGACGTCTACGAGCAGTACTTC	CASSLLADVYEQYF
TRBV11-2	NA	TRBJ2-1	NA	TGTGCCAGCAGCTTATTAGGACTGAGGGATGAGCAGTTCTTC	CASSLLGLRDEQFF
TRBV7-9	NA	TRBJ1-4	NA	TGTGCCAGCAGCCCCTCCGGGACAGAAAAACTGTTTTTT	CASSPSGTEKLFF
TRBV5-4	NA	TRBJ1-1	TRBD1	TGTGCCAGCAGCCTTGGACAGGGGGCTGTTACTGAAGCTTTCTTT	CASSLGQGAVTEAFF
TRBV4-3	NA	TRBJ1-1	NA	TGCGCCAGCAGCCAAGACGACGGCCGGGTCGCTTTCTTT	CASSQDDGRVAFF
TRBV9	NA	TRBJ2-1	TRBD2	TGTGCCAGCAGCGTAGCGGGAGGTAGCTCCTACAATGAGCAGTTCTTC	CASSVAGGSSYNEQFF
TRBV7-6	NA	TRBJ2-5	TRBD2	TGTGCCAGCAGCTTAGCCGGGGACTACCTAGGGGCTCTGGAGACCCAGTACTTC	CASSLAGDYLGALETQYF
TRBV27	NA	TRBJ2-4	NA	TGTGCCAGCAGTTTACCCCTCAAAGCAACCCTAGCCAAAAACATTCAGTACTTC	CASSLPLKATLAKNIQYF
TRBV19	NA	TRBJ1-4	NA	TGTGCCAGTAGTCCATGGGGAGGTTCCGAAAAACTGTTTTTT	CASSPWGGSEKLFF
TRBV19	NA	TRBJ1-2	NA	TGTGCCAGTAGTGGCGGCGGGGCGTTGAGTGGCTACACCTTC	CASSGGGALSGYTF
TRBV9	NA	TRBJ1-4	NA	TGTGCCAGCAGCCTACAGGGCCTCACTAATGAAAAACTGTTTTTT	CASSLQGLTNEKLFF
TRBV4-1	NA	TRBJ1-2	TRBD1	TGCGCCAGCAGCCCAGATGACAGGGCCAACTATGGCTACACCTTC	CASSPDDRANYGYTF
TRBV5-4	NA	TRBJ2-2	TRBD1	TGTGCCAGCAGCAAGCCTCGATCCGGGACAGGGAACACCGGGGAGCTGTTTTTT	CASSKPRSGTGNTGELFF
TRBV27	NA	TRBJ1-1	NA	TGTGCCAGCAGTAAGAGCGCTAGGAACACTGAAGCTTTCTTT	CASSKSARNTEAFF